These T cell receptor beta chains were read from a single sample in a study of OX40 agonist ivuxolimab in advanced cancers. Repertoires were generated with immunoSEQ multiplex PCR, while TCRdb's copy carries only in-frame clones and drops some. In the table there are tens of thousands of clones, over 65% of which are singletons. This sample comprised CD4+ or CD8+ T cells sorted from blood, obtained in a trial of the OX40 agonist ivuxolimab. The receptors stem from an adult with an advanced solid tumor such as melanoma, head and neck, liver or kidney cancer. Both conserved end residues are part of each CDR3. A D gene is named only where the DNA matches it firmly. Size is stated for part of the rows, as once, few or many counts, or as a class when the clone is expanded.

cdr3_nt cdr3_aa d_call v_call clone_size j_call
TGCGCCAGCAGCCTAAGGACCGGAGGGCAGGGAGGGTACGAGCAGTACTTC CASSLRTGGQGGYEQYF TRBD2 TRBV4-1 - TRBJ2-7
TGTGCCAGTAGTGCCGGGAGGGCGAGAATGTATGGCTACACCTTC CASSAGRARMYGYTF - TRBV19 - TRBJ1-2
TGTGCCAGCACCGAGGGAAGGCCATTGAGCAATCAGCCCCAGCATTTT CASTEGRPLSNQPQHF - TRBV2 few TRBJ1-5
TGTGCCAGCACCCAGGGCCCCACAGATACGCAGTATTTT CASTQGPTDTQYF - TRBV7-3 - TRBJ2-3
TGTGCCAGCAGTCCAACCGGGACAGGGGGTGAGCAGTACTTC CASSPTGTGGEQYF TRBD1 TRBV6-1 - TRBJ2-7
TGTGCCAGTAGCCCCTTCTTAGGGCCCTCCAATGAGCAGTTCTTC CASSPFLGPSNEQFF - TRBV19 - TRBJ2-1
TGTGCCTGGAGTGTACGGGAACCCTATCAGCCCCAGCATTTT CAWSVREPYQPQHF - TRBV30 - TRBJ1-5
TGTGCCAGCTCACCCCCCGGGGTAGCGGGGGATGGAGAGACCCAGTACTTC CASSPPGVAGDGETQYF TRBD2 TRBV18 - TRBJ2-5
TGTGCCAGCAGTGAAACTAGCGGGAGGGTTGAGCAGTTCTTC CASSETSGRVEQFF TRBD2 TRBV2 - TRBJ2-1
TGTGCCAGCAGCCGAAGACTAGCGGGAGGGCAGGAGACCCAGTACTTC CASSRRLAGGQETQYF TRBD2 TRBV5-4 - TRBJ2-5
TGTGCCTGGGCCAGGGACACCTTCTATGGCTACACCTTC CAWARDTFYGYTF - TRBV30 - TRBJ1-2
TGTGCCTGGGGGCACCCCTACTACGAGCAGTACTTC CAWGHPYYEQYF - TRBV30 - TRBJ2-7
TGTGCCTGGAGCCTACAGGGGAGTACTGAAGCTTTCTTT CAWSLQGSTEAFF TRBD1 TRBV30 - TRBJ1-1
TGTGCCAGCACCCCTGGAAGAGCGAACACTGAAGCTTTCTTT CASTPGRANTEAFF - TRBV6-1 - TRBJ1-1
TGTGCCACCGGACGGATGAACACTGAAGCTTTCTTT CATGRMNTEAFF - TRBV5-6 - TRBJ1-1
TGTGCCAGCAGCTCGTCGACGCGGGTCTATGGCTACACCTTC CASSSSTRVYGYTF - TRBV5-4 - TRBJ1-2
TGTGCCAGCAGCGGGACCTACTATGGCTACACCTTC CASSGTYYGYTF - TRBV6-1 few TRBJ1-2
TGTGCCTGGGGTAATCTTATTCAGGGGGCAGAGTATTTT CAWGNLIQGAEYF TRBD1 TRBV30 once TRBJ2-3
TGTGCCAGCAGTGAATTGGGCGGGGTTGGCTCCTACAATGAGCAGTTCTTC CASSELGGVGSYNEQFF - TRBV25-1 - TRBJ2-1
TGTGCCAGCAGAGTGATCGGGGACACTGAAGCTTTCTTT CASRVIGDTEAFF - TRBV7-2 - TRBJ1-1
TGTGCCAGCAGCACAGGGTGGGATGAGCAGTTCTTC CASSTGWDEQFF - TRBV9 - TRBJ2-1
TGTGCCAGCAGTTGGAACAGTCATCAGCCCCAGCATTTT CASSWNSHQPQHF - TRBV27 - TRBJ1-5
TGTGCCAGCAGCCACGTCCGGGGGACCACGGGGAATGAGCAGTTCTTC CASSHVRGTTGNEQFF - TRBV7-9 - TRBJ2-1
TGTGCCAGCAGTTACTCAGGACAGGGGAACACTGAAGCTTTCTTT CASSYSGQGNTEAFF TRBD1 TRBV6-6 few TRBJ1-1
TGCGCCAGCTCCAGGGGCTCCTACAATGAGCAGTTCTTC CASSRGSYNEQFF - TRBV10-1 - TRBJ2-1
TGCGCCAGCAGAGGTTGGGACAGAGGCTTGGGGGAGCAGTACTTC CASRGWDRGLGEQYF TRBD1 TRBV6-1 once TRBJ2-7
TGTGCCAGCTCACAACTAGGCGCCTACGAGCAGTACTTC CASSQLGAYEQYF - TRBV18 - TRBJ2-7
TGTGCCAGTTTGTTGGAGGGCCCGGATACGCAGTATTTT CASLLEGPDTQYF - TRBV6-1 - TRBJ2-3
TGTGCCAGCAGCGGGCGACAGGGTGTTGGCTACACCTTC CASSGRQGVGYTF TRBD1 TRBV9 few TRBJ1-2
TGTGCCAGCAGGCCCACAGGGAGGGGCACTGAAGCTTTCTTT CASRPTGRGTEAFF - TRBV6-5 - TRBJ1-1
TGTGCCTCCACCGGGACAGCGACCTATGGCTACACCTTC CASTGTATYGYTF TRBD1 TRBV30 - TRBJ1-2
TGCAGCGTTTCCCCCCAGGAGGACACTGAAGCTTTCTTT CSVSPQEDTEAFF - TRBV29-1 - TRBJ1-1
TGTGCCAGCACCCTTAGGGGGACAGCGAACACCGGGGAGCTGTTTTTT CASTLRGTANTGELFF TRBD1 TRBV7-8 - TRBJ2-2
TGTGCCAGCAGCTTGCGCGACAGGTTATCCGAGCAGTACTTC CASSLRDRLSEQYF - TRBV5-8 - TRBJ2-7
TGCGCCAGTAGCTCGGCCGGTGGTAGGGAAGAGACCCAGTACTTC CASSSAGGREETQYF - TRBV5-1 - TRBJ2-5
TGTGCCAGCAGCCCCCTTCTACTAGCGGTAGAGACCCAGTACTTC CASSPLLLAVETQYF TRBD2 TRBV4-2 - TRBJ2-5
TGTGCCAGCAGTCTATTGACAGGCTCGAACACTGAAGCTTTCTTT CASSLLTGSNTEAFF - TRBV11-2 - TRBJ1-1
TGTGCCAGCACTAGCACCGGAATAATGGCCGTGAACACTGAAGCTTTCTTT CASTSTGIMAVNTEAFF - TRBV27 - TRBJ1-1
TGCGCCAGCAGCCAAGACGTGGGACAACTTACCGGGGAGCTGTTTTTT CASSQDVGQLTGELFF - TRBV4-1 - TRBJ2-2
TGTGCCAGCAGCCCGACAGGGGGAACAGATACGCAGTATTTT CASSPTGGTDTQYF TRBD1 TRBV5-6 - TRBJ2-3
TGTGCCAGCAAGGACAGGATAAACTATGGCTACACCTTC CASKDRINYGYTF TRBD1 TRBV6-5 - TRBJ1-2
TGTGCCAGCAGTTGGACAGGGCCCACAGATACGCAGTATTTT CASSWTGPTDTQYF TRBD1 TRBV6-6 - TRBJ2-3
TGTGCCAGCAGCCCCGGACAGGGGATAACTCGGCCCCAGCATTTT CASSPGQGITRPQHF TRBD1 TRBV7-8 - TRBJ1-5
TGTGCCAGCGAAGTGGCAGCTAACTATGGCTACACCTTC CASEVAANYGYTF - TRBV6-6 - TRBJ1-2
TGTCCGGAGGAACTGGGGCGGGAGGGGGAGGAGACCCAGTACTTC CPEELGREGEETQYF - TRBV22-1 - TRBJ2-5